Shown below are 5 T cell receptor beta chains from a single sample sequenced in a study of T cell repertoires in cytomegalovirus infection. Each CDR3 protein is one row after TCRdb ran MiXCR on the reads. The table has around 900,000 distinct CDR3 sequences, approximately 31% seen once; the top ten hold around 15%. Antigens of these TCRs are unknown. Sequences were derived from cultured CD8+ T cells from PBMCs, sampled from culture after CMV antigen stimulation. These receptors were obtained from a human donor in good health (CMV status not recorded). Some clones in this sample may be carry-over from other donors' samples.

The V call is TRBV7-9, the J call TRBJ1-2; TRBD1 agrees at 10 bases. The V gene end was trimmed by 5 bases and the J gene end by 2 bases; junction bases not matched to a gene: 2. This CDR3 contains 14 residues. Germline-derived CDR1 and CDR2 are SEHNR and FQNEAQ (reference sequence). The CDR3 DNA sequence: TGTGCCAGCAGCCGACAGGGGGCCAACTATGGCTACACCTTC. It translates to CASSRQGANYGYTF. The whole variable domain, filled in from reference TRBV7-9 and TRBJ1-2, reads DTGVSQNPRHKITKRGQNVTFRCDPISEHNRLYWYRQTLGQGPEFLTYFQNEAQLEKSRLLSDRFSAERPKGSFSTLEIQRTEQGDSAMYLCASSRQGANYGYTFGSGTRLTVV.

This clonotype occurred a few times. CDR3 nucleotides: TGTGCCAGCAGTACAGACAGGGATTCGAACACCGGGGAGCTGTTTTTT. Translated: CASSTDRDSNTGELFF. The J gene is TRBJ2-2, the V gene TRBV27; 7 bases map to TRBD1. Germline lookup yields CDR1 MNHEY and CDR2 SMNVEV (reference sequence). The CDR3 sequence is 16 residues long. Unmatched junction bases numbered 6, after V lost 5 bases and J lost 0 bases.

The V call is TRBV12-3 or TRBV12-4, the J call TRBJ2-3; 16 positions agree with TRBD2. The length of the CDR3 is 16 residues. V was pared by 7 bases and J by 3 bases, with 4 bases of the junction left unmatched. Written as DNA, the CDR3 is TGTGCCAGCACGGGACTAGCGGGGGGGTGGACAGATACGCAGTATTTT. Encoded protein: CASTGLAGGWTDTQYF.

This chain joins TRBV28 and TRBJ2-3, with D uncertain. Germline V gene sequence: CDR1 MDHEN, CDR2 SYDVKM. Trimming removed 3 bases from V and 4 bases from J, with 14 bases in between. This CDR3 has 15 amino acids. CDR3 protein: CASSFTIGSADTQYF. The CDR3 DNA is TGTGCCAGCAGTTTTACTATTGGGTCTGCAGATACGCAGTATTTT.

The gene calls are TRBV15 and TRBJ2-5, with D tentatively TRBD2 (7 bases). The CDR3 is 17 amino acids. Trimming shortened V by 0 bases and J by 5 bases, and 19 bases separated the two germline ends. The V gene's germline CDR1 is LNHNV and CDR2 YYDKDF (reference sequence). This chain's CDR3 is CATSRDQVLQGGETQYF. Written as DNA, the CDR3 is TGTGCCACCAGCAGAGATCAGGTTCTACAGGGAGGGGAGACCCAGTACTTC.